This is a list of T cell receptor beta chains from one sample in a study of cytomegalovirus exposure and HLA in healthy donors. The protocol was immunoSEQ multiplex PCR, while the TCRdb copy is restricted to in-frame clones and leaves out a portion. This sample carries 150,000 to 200,000 clones, over 75% of them seen once, and the ten largest clones take approximately 1.8%. Sequencing used PBMCs. The receptors shown here come from a man aged 18 to 29 in good health and CMV-seronegative. The CDR3 runs from the conserved cysteine through the conserved F or W. D genes are given only for firm matches. Rows may omit the clone size; those that give it use once, few, many or a size class.

13	TRBV27	TRBJ1-1	TRBD1	-	TGTGCCAGCAGGGACAGGGGGAAGACTGAAGCTTTCTTT	CASRDRGKTEAFF
16	TRBV9	TRBJ1-2	-	-	TGTGCCAGCAGCGTAACAGGTTCGGCGCCTCACTATGGCTACACCTTC	CASSVTGSAPHYGYTF
14	TRBV6-1	TRBJ1-2	-	-	TGTGCCAGCAGTGAGGGCCCGCTAGCCTATGGCTACACCTTC	CASSEGPLAYGYTF
16	TRBV5-1	TRBJ2-2	TRBD2	-	TGCGCCAGCACTAGCGGGACGAACCCGAACACCGGGGAGCTGTTTTTT	CASTSGTNPNTGELFF
16	TRBV12-5	TRBJ1-5	TRBD1	-	TGTGCTAGTGGTTCCGAGGACAGGCGGAGCAATCAGCCCCAGCATTTT	CASGSEDRRSNQPQHF
14	TRBV4-1	TRBJ2-2	TRBD1	-	TGCGCCAGCAGCCCATCAGGGGGCACCGGGGAGCTGTTTTTT	CASSPSGGTGELFF
15	TRBV11-2	TRBJ1-5	-	-	TGTGCCAGCAGCTTAGATCGGGCAGGGGTGCAGCCCCAGCATTTT	CASSLDRAGVQPQHF
16	TRBV4-3	TRBJ2-5	TRBD2	-	TGCGCCAGCAGCCCAGGGGGGACTAGCGGCCAAGAGACCCAGTACTTC	CASSPGGTSGQETQYF
18	TRBV5-1	TRBJ2-3	-	-	TGCGCCAGCAGCTATGGGGGGGCGACAGGATCTTTCACAGATACGCAGTATTTT	CASSYGGATGSFTDTQYF
18	TRBV4-3	TRBJ2-7	-	-	TGCGCCAGCAGCCAAGATCTCATTGGGGGAGGCTCGTCCTACGAGCAGTACTTC	CASSQDLIGGGSSYEQYF
15	TRBV28	TRBJ1-6	TRBD1	-	TGTGCCAGCAGTAAACCGACAGGGTTGAGTTCACCCCTCCACTTT	CASSKPTGLSSPLHF
14	TRBV28	TRBJ2-7	TRBD1	-	TGTGCCAGCTATAAACAGGGGGCAGCCGTGGAGCAGTACTTC	CASYKQGAAVEQYF
16	TRBV7-2	TRBJ2-2	TRBD1	-	TGTGCCAGCAGCTTATCAGGGGGCGCAATCACCGGGGAGCTGTTTTTT	CASSLSGGAITGELFF
16	TRBV5-1	TRBJ2-3	TRBD2	-	TGCGCCAGCAGCTTGGGGTGGAGGACTAGCGGCGCTACGCAGTATTTT	CASSLGWRTSGATQYF
11	TRBV28	TRBJ1-1	-	-	TGTGCCAGCGTGGGAGTCACTGAAGCTTTCTTT	CASVGVTEAFF
17	TRBV9	TRBJ2-5	TRBD2	few	TGTGCCAGCAGCGCGGATCCCACTAGCGGGGGGTGGGAGACCCAGTACTTC	CASSADPTSGGWETQYF
13	TRBV2	TRBJ1-3	TRBD1	-	TGTGCCAGCAGTGACAGGGGGCTAGACACCATATATTTT	CASSDRGLDTIYF
13	TRBV7-9	TRBJ1-1	TRBD1	-	TGTGCCAGCAGCGTTTGGACAGGTCCTGAAGCTTTCTTT	CASSVWTGPEAFF
15	TRBV2	TRBJ1-4	TRBD1	-	TGTGCCAGCAGTGCCGGGACAGGGTTGAATGAAAAACTGTTTTTT	CASSAGTGLNEKLFF
15	TRBV19	TRBJ2-7	TRBD1	-	TGTGCCAGTAGTAAGGGACAGGTCAGCTCCTACGAGCAGTACTTC	CASSKGQVSSYEQYF
14	TRBV9	TRBJ2-5	-	-	TGTGCCAGCAGCGTAGACAGAGACCAAGAGACCCAGTACTTC	CASSVDRDQETQYF
15	TRBV7-2	TRBJ2-1	TRBD1	-	TGTGCCAGCAGCTTCTTCGGGACAGGGGTCAATGAGCAGTTCTTC	CASSFFGTGVNEQFF
12	TRBV5-5	TRBJ2-1	TRBD2	-	TGTGCCAGCAGCTTGACGGGAGGGGGGCAGTTCTTC	CASSLTGGGQFF
16	TRBV23-1	TRBJ2-5	TRBD1	-	TGCGCCAGCAGTCAACCCCTGCCAGGGGGAACGGAGACCCAGTACTTC	CASSQPLPGGTETQYF
15	TRBV9	TRBJ2-1	TRBD2	-	TGTGCCAGCAGCGTAGTTAGCGGGGGGGCTTCTGAGCAGTTCTTC	CASSVVSGGASEQFF
13	TRBV4-1	TRBJ2-7	-	once	TGCGCCAGCAGCCATCCGGACACGGGCGAGCAGTACTTC	CASSHPDTGEQYF
11	TRBV6-1	TRBJ1-2	-	-	TGTGCCACCCTGTCGGGGGGTGGCTACACCTTC	CATLSGGGYTF
18	TRBV6-4	TRBJ2-1	-	-	TGTGCCAGCAGTGCTACCTATGGGGACTTTTCTTCCTACAATGAGCAGTTCTTC	CASSATYGDFSSYNEQFF
15	TRBV9	TRBJ1-1	-	few	TGTGCCAGCAGCGCCGCCATGGGGCCGAACACTGAAGCTTTCTTT	CASSAAMGPNTEAFF
17	TRBV28	TRBJ2-7	TRBD1	-	TGTGCCAGCAGTCACCCATACCGGGACAGGGGAGGATACGAGCAGTACTTC	CASSHPYRDRGGYEQYF